This is a list of T cell receptor beta chains from one sample in a study of CD8 T cells in ankylosing spondylitis. TCRdb reprocessed the 5' RACE reads with MiXCR, giving one entry per CDR3 protein. In the table there are around 770,000 distinct CDR3 sequences, roughly 12% of which are singletons. Input material: blood, either unsorted or a sorted T cell fraction (not recorded which). The receptors originated from a male donor with ankylosing spondylitis. Both conserved end residues are part of each CDR3. The D gene is left open where the match is weak. Some rows have no size entry. The others give once, few or many, or a class for an expanded clone.

abundance	v_gene	d_gene	j_gene	CDR3aa	CDR3nt
many	TRBV20-1	NA	TRBJ2-3	CSASWFGSAIDTQYF	TGCAGTGCTAGTTGGTTTGGGAGTGCTATAGATACGCAGTATTTT
NA	TRBV14	NA	TRBJ2-3	CASRMSVRGTQYF	TGTGCCAGCAGGATGTCGGTGCGTGGGACGCAGTATTTT
NA	TRBV18	NA	TRBJ1-2	CASSPGQLDGYTF	TGTGCCAGCTCACCGGGCCAGCTCGATGGCTACACCTTC
few	TRBV29-1	TRBD1	TRBJ2-2	CSVGGQGINPSNTGELFF	TGCAGCGTTGGGGGACAGGGGATTAATCCTTCGAACACCGGGGAGCTGTTTTTT
NA	TRBV20-1	NA	TRBJ1-1	CSAPAYSTEAFF	TGCAGTGCCCCCGCTTATTCCACTGAAGCTTTCTTT
few	TRBV9	NA	TRBJ2-1	CASSVVEAGISYNEQFF	TGTGCCAGCAGCGTAGTGGAGGCAGGGATTTCCTACAATGAGCAGTTCTTC
few	TRBV4-1	TRBD2	TRBJ2-7	CASSQGRLAGGREQYF	TGCGCCAGCAGCCAAGGTCGGCTAGCGGGAGGTCGGGAGCAGTACTTC
few	TRBV7-9	TRBD1	TRBJ1-1	CASSLARDSPAFF	TGTGCCAGCAGCTTAGCGAGGGACAGCCCAGCTTTCTTT
NA	TRBV27	NA	TRBJ2-4	CASYPGGRQGRNIQYF	TGTGCCAGCTACCCCGGGGGGCGCCAGGGGAGAAACATTCAGTACTTC
NA	TRBV7-9	NA	TRBJ1-4	CASSLAPSEKLFF	TGTGCCAGCAGCTTAGCGCCCTCCGAAAAACTGTTTTTT
few	TRBV5-1	TRBD1	TRBJ1-1	CASSSGTGGMVTEAFF	TGCGCCAGCAGCTCTGGGACAGGAGGGATGGTGACTGAAGCTTTCTTT
NA	TRBV20-1	TRBD1	TRBJ1-2	CSARSGQVKTF	TGCAGTGCTAGATCGGGACAGGTCAAAACCTTC
NA	TRBV27	NA	TRBJ1-2	CASSSQHQGSRGYTF	TGTGCCAGCAGTTCACAACATCAGGGGTCTCGTGGCTACACCTTC
NA	TRBV6-5	TRBD2	TRBJ2-5	CASSYGLAGTIQETQYF	TGTGCCAGCAGTTACGGTCTAGCGGGGACAATACAAGAGACCCAGTACTTC
NA	TRBV9	NA	TRBJ2-1	CASTRSGGYNEQFF	TGTGCCAGTACCCGGAGTGGGGGATACAATGAGCAGTTCTTC
many	TRBV4-1	TRBD1	TRBJ2-5	CASSPRQGQETQYF	TGCGCCAGCAGCCCAAGACAGGGACAAGAGACCCAGTACTTC
few	TRBV20-1	NA	TRBJ2-7	CSARDRAGQYF	TGCAGTGCTAGAGATCGCGCGGGGCAGTACTTC
few	TRBV11-1	NA	TRBJ1-2	CASSAGGQGLYGYTF	TGTGCCAGCAGCGCGGGGGGCCAGGGACTCTATGGCTACACCTTC
few	TRBV10-3	NA	TRBJ2-1	CAISRRVGDEQFF	TGTGCCATCAGTCGGAGGGTAGGAGATGAGCAGTTCTTC
many	TRBV10-3	NA	TRBJ2-2	CAILRVIETGELFF	TGTGCCATCTTGAGGGTAATAGAGACCGGGGAGCTGTTTTTT
few	TRBV20-1	TRBD1	TRBJ2-7	CSARGDRGQDEQYF	TGCAGTGCTAGAGGGGACAGGGGGCAAGACGAGCAGTACTTC
many	TRBV12-3/TRBV12-4	NA	TRBJ1-5	CASSLYRTNQPQHF	TGTGCCAGCAGTTTATACCGAACGAATCAGCCCCAGCATTTT
many	TRBV12-3/TRBV12-4	NA	TRBJ1-5	CASSLETEGNQPQHF	TGTGCCAGCAGTTTAGAGACCGAGGGCAATCAGCCCCAGCATTTT
NA	TRBV7-2	NA	TRBJ2-3	CASTKPGVVSTDTQYF	TGTGCCAGCACCAAACCGGGAGTTGTAAGCACAGATACGCAGTATTTT
many	TRBV29-1	NA	TRBJ2-7	CSVEDGISYEQYF	TGCAGCGTGGAAGACGGTATCTCCTACGAGCAGTACTTC
NA	TRBV7-9	NA	TRBJ1-1	CASSLGHRENTEAFF	TGTGCCAGCAGCTTGGGGCATAGGGAGAACACTGAAGCTTTCTTT
NA	TRBV12-3/TRBV12-4	NA	TRBJ2-6	CASSLTAGSVAPLGGNVLTF	TGTGCCAGCAGTTTAACAGCTGGGTCAGTCGCACCTCTGGGTGGCAACGTCCTGACTTTC
NA	TRBV3-1	TRBD1	TRBJ2-5	CASSQSWDRDKGTQYF	TGTGCCAGCAGCCAGTCCTGGGACAGGGATAAGGGGACCCAGTACTTC
many	TRBV4-3	TRBD1	TRBJ2-1	CASSLGQGSSMYEQFF	TGCGCCAGCAGCCTTGGACAGGGGTCCTCAATGTATGAGCAGTTCTTC
NA	TRBV5-1	TRBD1	TRBJ2-2	CASSAPGQLTGELFF	TGCGCCAGCAGCGCTCCGGGACAGCTCACCGGGGAGCTGTTTTTT
few	TRBV18	NA	TRBJ2-3	CASSPPNLSTDTQYF	TGTGCCAGCTCACCACCTAACCTCAGCACAGATACGCAGTATTTT
NA	TRBV7-8	NA	TRBJ1-2	CASSLVDGGYTF	TGTGCCAGCAGCCTCGTAGACGGGGGCTACACCTTC
few	TRBV7-3	TRBD2	TRBJ2-1	CASSLRTSGLGGNEQFF	TGTGCCAGCAGCTTGAGGACTAGCGGGCTCGGCGGGAATGAGCAGTTCTTC
many	TRBV29-1	NA	TRBJ2-4	CSVGLRLGSKNIQYF	TGCAGCGTTGGTCTTCGTTTAGGGAGCAAAAACATTCAGTACTTC
few	TRBV20-1	NA	TRBJ1-5	CSASLTPPQPQHF	TGCAGTGCTAGCCTCACCCCCCCTCAGCCCCAGCATTTT
NA	TRBV6-1	TRBD1	TRBJ1-1	CASGEDRVGRNTEAFF	TGTGCCAGCGGGGAGGACAGGGTGGGAAGGAACACTGAAGCTTTCTTT
few	TRBV24-1	TRBD2	TRBJ2-6	CATSETRTSGNSGANVLTF	TGTGCCACCAGCGAGACCCGGACTAGCGGGAACTCTGGGGCCAACGTCCTGACTTTC
NA	TRBV6-1	NA	TRBJ2-7	CASRTGTATGEQYF	TGTGCCAGCAGGACCGGGACGGCTACAGGCGAGCAGTACTTC
NA	TRBV20-1	TRBD1	TRBJ1-3	CSAAGQGAIWNTIYF	TGCAGTGCAGCGGGACAGGGGGCGATTTGGAACACCATATATTTT
few	TRBV5-1	NA	TRBJ2-3	CASSLDSPADTQYF	TGCGCCAGCAGCTTGGACAGTCCCGCAGATACGCAGTATTTT
many	TRBV7-2	TRBD2	TRBJ2-5	CASSTGTSTQETQYF	TGTGCCAGCAGCACGGGGACTAGCACCCAAGAGACCCAGTACTTC
few	TRBV15	NA	TRBJ1-2	CATSVPARGYGYTF	TGTGCCACCAGCGTCCCCGCCCGGGGCTATGGCTACACCTTC
few	TRBV20-1	NA	TRBJ2-3	CSASATGSTDTQYF	TGCAGTGCTAGCGCCACTGGGAGCACAGATACGCAGTATTTT
NA	TRBV20-1	NA	TRBJ1-4	CSARAAGREKLFF	TGCAGTGCTAGAGCCGCAGGGCGTGAAAAACTGTTTTTT
NA	TRBV5-4	NA	TRBJ1-2	CASSLANQPYGYTF	TGTGCCAGCAGCTTGGCTAATCAGCCCTATGGCTACACCTTC
many	TRBV20-1	NA	TRBJ2-1	CSRAGSYNEQFF	TGCAGTCGAGCGGGCTCCTACAATGAGCAGTTCTTC
NA	TRBV20-1	NA	TRBJ2-1	CSARTYGDTSSYNEQFF	TGCAGTGCTAGAACCTACGGGGACACTAGCTCCTACAATGAGCAGTTCTTC
few	TRBV20-1	NA	TRBJ2-4	CSASTGPGIQYF	TGCAGTGCTTCTACAGGGCCCGGCATTCAGTACTTC
NA	TRBV6-1	NA	TRBJ2-1	CASYRVGRNNEQFF	TGTGCCTCCTACAGGGTAGGTCGGAACAATGAGCAGTTCTTC
NA	TRBV5-1	NA	TRBJ1-1	CASSLRSREYTEAFF	TGCGCCAGCAGCCTAAGGTCGAGGGAGTACACTGAAGCTTTCTTT
NA	TRBV20-1	TRBD2	TRBJ2-3	CSARLAGMSDTQYF	TGCAGTGCCAGACTAGCGGGAATGTCAGATACGCAGTATTTT
NA	TRBV12-3/TRBV12-4	NA	TRBJ2-1	CAFSLEASRSSYNEQFF	TGTGCCTTCAGTTTAGAGGCTAGCCGGAGCTCCTACAATGAGCAGTTCTTC
many	TRBV7-2	TRBD2	TRBJ2-1	CASSTGLGSGNEQFF	TGTGCCAGCAGCACGGGACTAGGCAGCGGCAATGAGCAGTTCTTC